Reported below is one T cell receptor beta chain. Its antigen remains unidentified. This record belongs to a study of shared clonotypes between healthy human individuals. Overall study context: The people who gave samples were two women and a few men aged 18 to 49. CD4 naive and memory got three plates each, CD8 naive two, CD8 memory one.

This CDR3 has 13 residues. Trimming removed 7 bases at V and 0 bases at J, with 13 bases between. Germline V lookup: CDR1 GTSNPN, CDR2 SVGIG (reference sequence). CD45RO-negative cells were positively selected for CCR7, leaving out terminally differentiated effector memory CD45RA+ cells. The assay was immunoSEQ multiplex PCR, and TCRdb's table has in-frame clones only and misses some. The sample comprises about 2.2 million clones, just over 90% of which are singletons, and around 1.7% rests with the top ten. Study-level points and caveats: Despite large depth, sorted-subset datasets appeared incompletely sequenced. Four donors had 4% to 5% of their naive CD4 clonotypes in common.

Sample: naive CD8+ T cells from PBMCs. The V call is TRBV30, the J call TRBJ2-7, with a weak D call TRBD1 (6 bases). The clonotype comes from a man aged 18 to 29 in good health. Some clones in this sample may be carry-over from other donors' samples. CDR3 sequence (DNA): TGTGCCTCAGGGGCCCCGCGCTCCTACGAGCAGTACTTC. Residues: CASGAPRSYEQYF. The whole variable domain, remainder taken from reference TRBV30 and TRBJ2-7, is SQTIHQWPATLVQPVGSPLSLECTVEGTSNPNLYWYRQAAGRGLQLLFYSVGIGQISSEVPQNLSASRPQDRQFILSSKKLLLSDSGFYLCASGAPRSYEQYFGPGTRLTVT.